Shown below are 19 T cell receptor beta chains from a single sample sequenced in a study of shared clonotypes between healthy human individuals. Clones were read by immunoSEQ multiplex PCR, and TCRdb kept only the in-frame ones, dropping some. The sample includes more than 850,000 clones, approximately 78% of them seen just once. The specimen was memory CD4+ T cells from PBMCs. Subset specified: CD45RA-negative fraction. The receptors derive from a man between 18 and 35 years old in good health. Some clones in this sample may be carry-over from other donors' samples.

The chain employs TRBV6-1 and TRBJ2-7; perhaps TRBD1 as D (7 bases). The CDR3 has 15 residues. Germline V gives CDR1 MNHNS, CDR2 SASEGT. With 7 bases removed from V and 6 bases from J, the gap between germline ends came to 22 bases. The CDR3 DNA follows: TGTGCCAGCAACCTCAGGAGGGGGCTTTTCACCGAGCAGTACTTC. Amino acid sequence: CASNLRRGLFTEQYF.

The chain links TRBV11-2 to TRBJ2-7, with a weak D call TRBD2 (7 bases). The CDR3 is 15 amino acids. Deletions cut 7 bases from V and 1 base from J, with 17 bases between. In germline, CDR1 is SGHAT, CDR2 FQNNGV. The DNA of the CDR3 is TGTGCCAGCACCCCCTGGGGGGGCGGTTCCTACGAGCAGTACTTC. Its translation is CASTPWGGGSYEQYF.

Ten or more counts support this clone. The rearrangement uses TRBV18 and TRBJ2-3, with 8 bases lining up with TRBD2. CDR1 is KGHSH, CDR2 LQKENI, per germline. The ends lost 0 bases at V and 8 bases at J; junction bases unmatched: 13. The CDR3 loop spans 17 amino acids. The CDR3 region is CASSPPGGLAVPGTQYF. CDR3 DNA sequence: TGTGCCAGCTCACCACCGGGTGGACTAGCCGTACCGGGTACGCAGTATTTT.

This sequence joins TRBV4-3 and TRBJ1-4; no clear D. The CDR3 contains 17 residues. CDR1 and CDR2 (germline): LGHNA, YSLEER. The V and J ends lost 3 bases and 2 bases respectively, with 16 bases between them. CDR3 protein: CASSQTVSKATNEKLFF. The CDR3 DNA reads as TGCGCCAGCAGCCAGACGGTGTCGAAGGCGACTAATGAAAAACTGTTTTTT.

This chain joins TRBV7-2 and TRBJ2-7; 15 nucleotides agree with TRBD2. The CDR3 contains 17 residues. V gave up 2 bases and J gave up 3 bases; unmatched junction bases: 5. Germline CDR1 SGHTA, CDR2 FQGNSA. The DNA for the CDR3 is TGTGCCAGCAGCTTACTATGGACTAGCGGGAGGGACTACGAGCAGTACTTC. It translates to CASSLLWTSGRDYEQYF.

The chain couples TRBV5-1 to TRBJ1-1; tentatively, D is TRBD1 (5 bases). V lost 3 bases to trimming and J lost 0 bases, with 18 bases between them. The length of the CDR3 is 17 residues. Germline V lookup: CDR1 SGHRS, CDR2 YFSETQ. The CDR3, as DNA: TGCGCCAGCAGCTCTAGACAGCGATCCCTCATGAACACTGAAGCTTTCTTT. This translates into CASSSRQRSLMNTEAFF. The full variable domain, rest sourced from reference TRBV5-1 and TRBJ1-1, is KAGVTQTPRYLIKTRGQQVTLSCSPISGHRSVSWYQQTPGQGLQFLFEYFSETQRNKGNFPGRFSGRQFSNSRSEMNVSTLELGDSALYLCASSSRQRSLMNTEAFFGQGTRLTVV.

This clone was picked up one time. The genes are TRBV7-2 and TRBJ2-5; 11 nucleotides align to TRBD1. The germline CDR1 and CDR2 sequences are SGHTA and FQGNSA. Unmatched junction bases numbered 5, after V lost 4 bases and J lost 4 bases. The CDR3 sequence is 15 residues long. The CDR3 region is CASSSGGQGAETQYF. CDR3 sequence (DNA): TGTGCCAGCAGCTCCGGCGGACAGGGGGCAGAGACCCAGTACTTC.

This chain uses TRBV5-4 with TRBJ2-1; possible D gene TRBD1, 5 bases. The V end lost 4 bases, the J end lost 4 bases, and 18 bases lay between the germline ends. Germline V lookup: CDR1 SGHNT, CDR2 YYREEE (reference sequence). The CDR3 runs to 16 residues. The CDR3 DNA reads as TGTGCCAGCAGCGAATACAAGACAGCCTTTTACAATGAGCAGTTCTTC. Residues: CASSEYKTAFYNEQFF.

This clone was recorded once. V and J are TRBV19 and TRBJ1-2; TRBD1 aligns across 8 bases. V lost 6 bases to trimming and J lost 4 bases; unmatched junction nucleotides: 10. The CDR3 is 15 residues long. The V gene's germline CDR1 is LNHDA and CDR2 SQIVND (reference sequence). CDR3 sequence reads: CASRQGDLSIYGYTF. The CDR3 DNA reads TGTGCCAGTAGACAGGGGGACTTGAGCATCTATGGCTACACCTTC.

J is TRBJ2-3 and V is TRBV5-1, with a possible D match to TRBD2 (6 bases). Per germline, CDR1 SGHRS and CDR2 YFSETQ. V was shortened by 7 bases and J by 2 bases, with 14 bases between the two germline ends. CDR3 length: 14 residues. The CDR3 sequence is CASGPGTATDTQYF. CDR3 DNA sequence: TGCGCCAGCGGGCCCGGGACTGCCACAGATACGCAGTATTTT.

The chain carries TRBV7-2 and TRBJ2-1; 7 bases are shared with TRBD2. The V segment lost 6 bases and the J segment 0 bases; nucleotides outside the gene matches: 11. CDR3 length: 17 amino acids. Germline CDR1 SGHTA, CDR2 FQGNSA. The DNA for the CDR3 is TGTGCCAGCAGACCTGGGACTACCCTCCGCTCCTACAATGAGCAGTTCTTC. This sequence encodes CASRPGTTLRSYNEQFF.

The V call is TRBV5-1, the J call TRBJ2-5; D not resolved. Trimming cost V 7 bases and J 3 bases, with 7 bases left between them. CDR1 SGHRS and CDR2 YFSETQ come from the germline V gene. CDR3 length: 11 amino acids. The CDR3, as DNA: TGCGCCAGCGTGCTTAAAGAGACCCAGTACTTC. Its protein product is CASVLKETQYF. Using reference TRBV5-1 and TRBJ2-5 for the parts outside the CDR3, the full variable domain is KAGVTQTPRYLIKTRGQQVTLSCSPISGHRSVSWYQQTPGQGLQFLFEYFSETQRNKGNFPGRFSGRQFSNSRSEMNVSTLELGDSALYLCASVLKETQYFGPGTRLLVL.

The gene calls are TRBV2 and TRBJ1-5; the D is unclear. The CDR3 consists of 13 residues. Deletions cut 3 bases from V and 3 bases from J, with 6 bases between. Germline-derived CDR1 and CDR2 are SNHLY and FYNNEI. This CDR3 reads CASSDVNNQPQHF. The CDR3 DNA reads as TGTGCCAGCAGTGACGTAAACAATCAGCCCCAGCATTTT.

The chain carries TRBV7-9 and TRBJ1-2; TRBD1 matches 7 bases. The CDR3 consists of 13 residues. Germline CDR1 reads SEHNR; CDR2 reads FQNEAQ (reference sequence). The V gene end was trimmed by 3 bases and the J gene end by 6 bases; junction bases not matched to a gene: 4. The DNA of the CDR3 is TGTGCCAGCAGCTTGCCCGGGACAGATGGCTACACCTTC. Amino acid sequence: CASSLPGTDGYTF.

The chain recombines TRBV6-1 with TRBJ2-7; 7 bases are shared with TRBD1. The CDR3 spans 14 residues. V trimming: 6 bases; J trimming: 7 bases; junction bases outside the gene matches: 12. Germline V gene lookup returns CDR1 MNHNS and CDR2 SASEGT. In nucleotides, the CDR3 is TGTGCCAGCAGAGAGACAGGGAATATGGTGGAGCAGTACTTC. It yields the protein CASRETGNMVEQYF.

V is TRBV7-9 and J is TRBJ2-2; 13 nucleotides match TRBD2. Germline trimming cut 5 bases from V and 5 bases from J; bases unmatched to any gene: 8. The CDR3 spans 17 residues. Germline V lookup: CDR1 SEHNR, CDR2 FQNEAQ (reference sequence). CDR3 residues: CASSATSGRAGTGELFF. CDR3 nucleotide sequence: TGTGCCAGCAGCGCTACTAGCGGGAGGGCAGGAACCGGGGAGCTGTTTTTT.

This chain connects TRBV5-1 to TRBJ2-3, with 12 bases lining up with TRBD2. This CDR3 is built from 15 residues. V lost 5 bases and J lost 5; bases outside the gene matches: 6. The germline V gene has CDR1 SGHRS and CDR2 YFSETQ. CDR3 in DNA: TGCGCCAGCAGGGTTGCGGGACTAGCGGGAGATACGCAGTATTTT. Amino acid sequence: CASRVAGLAGDTQYF.

The rearrangement links TRBV7-2 to TRBJ2-5; TRBD1 might be the D (5 bases). This CDR3 spans 14 amino acids. Germline CDR1 and CDR2: SGHTA and FQGNSA. Trimming took 4 bases from V and 5 from J, leaving 14 bases between them. This chain's CDR3 is CASSSRRKGETQYF. The CDR3 DNA follows: TGTGCCAGCAGCTCCCGAAGGAAGGGGGAGACCCAGTACTTC.

The chain recombines TRBV7-2 with TRBJ2-1; 7 bases are a match to TRBD2. Trimming cost V 3 bases and J 7 bases; bases outside gene matches: 9. The CDR3 has 15 amino acids. Germline V gene lookup returns CDR1 SGHTA and CDR2 FQGNSA. CDR3 nucleotides: TGTGCCAGCAGCTTTTCCTTCGGCGGGAGTAATGAGCAGTTCTTC. This translates into CASSFSFGGSNEQFF.